This T cell receptor beta chain appears in the sequencing data of a study of T cells after yellow fever vaccination. TCRdb fed the 5' RACE reads into MiXCR, producing one record per CDR3 protein. The sample has hundreds of thousands of distinct CDR3 sequences; more than 9% are singletons. Unmatched junction bases numbered 6, after V lost 8 bases and J lost 5 bases. Germline V gene data show CDR1 as SQVTM and CDR2 as ANQGSEA. The CDR3 runs 13 residues. This sequence originates from a man younger than 45 who received the YFV17D yellow fever vaccine. This chain joins TRBV29-1 and TRBJ2-1; 10 nucleotides agree with TRBD2. The input for sequencing was PBMCs, taken on the day of the yellow fever booster vaccination. The DNA for the CDR3 is TGCAGCCTTACTGGACTAGCGGACAATGAGCAGTTCTTC. Translating gives CSLTGLADNEQFF.